This TCR beta chain comes out of a study of Ad26.COV2.S vaccination and SARS-CoV-2 variants. Trimming took off 5 bases at V and 3 bases at J, with 13 bases between the two ends. The CDR3 spans 13 residues. Per the germline V gene, CDR1 is GTSNPN and CDR2 is SVGIG (reference sequence). Treatment denoted: around 19 received Ad26.COV2.S at low or high dose, single or two shots; a few received placebo; per-sample allocation not given. Sampling took place 63 days after the first vaccine or placebo injection. Based in Boston, the donor was an adult of 18-55 years. Assay used: immunoSEQ multiplex PCR; TCRdb lists only in-frame clones, some missing. The table has 250,000 to 300,000 clones, approximately 87% seen once; the top ten hold roughly 3.5%.

The clonotype comes from a person between 18 and 59 years old who received the Ad26.COV2.S COVID-19 vaccine or a placebo. This sequence joins TRBV30 and TRBJ1-1, with D possibly TRBD1 on 5 matching bases. Sequenced material: peripheral blood, taken in a trial of Ad26.COV2.S vaccine versus placebo. The CDR3 spells CAWGGQGDTEAFF. The CDR3 nucleotides read TGTGCCTGGGGGGGTCAAGGGGACACTGAAGCTTTCTTT.